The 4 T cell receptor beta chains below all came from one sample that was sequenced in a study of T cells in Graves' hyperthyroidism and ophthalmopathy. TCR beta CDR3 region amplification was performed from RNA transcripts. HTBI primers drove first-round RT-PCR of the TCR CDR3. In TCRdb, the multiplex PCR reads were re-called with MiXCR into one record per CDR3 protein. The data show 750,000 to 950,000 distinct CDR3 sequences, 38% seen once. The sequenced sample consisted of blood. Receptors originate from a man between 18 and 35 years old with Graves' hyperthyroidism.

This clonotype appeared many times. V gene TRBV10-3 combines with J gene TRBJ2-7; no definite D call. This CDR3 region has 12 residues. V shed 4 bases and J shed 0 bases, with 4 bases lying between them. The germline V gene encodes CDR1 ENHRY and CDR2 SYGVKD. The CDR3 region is CAISGGSYEQYF. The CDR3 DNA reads TGTGCCATCAGTGGAGGCTCCTACGAGCAGTACTTC.

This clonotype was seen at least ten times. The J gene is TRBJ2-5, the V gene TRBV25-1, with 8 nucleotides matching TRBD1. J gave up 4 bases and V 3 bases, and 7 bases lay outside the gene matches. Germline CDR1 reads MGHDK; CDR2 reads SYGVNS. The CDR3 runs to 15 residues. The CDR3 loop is CASSDPGQGGETQYF. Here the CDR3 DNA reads TGTGCCAGCAGTGACCCAGGACAGGGAGGAGAGACCCAGTACTTC.

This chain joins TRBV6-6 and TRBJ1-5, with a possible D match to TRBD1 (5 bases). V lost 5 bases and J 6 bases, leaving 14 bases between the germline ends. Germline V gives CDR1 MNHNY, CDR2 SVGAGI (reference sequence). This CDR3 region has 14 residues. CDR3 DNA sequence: TGTGCCAGCAGTCCTGGGACCGCGGCTCAGCCCCAGCATTTT. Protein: CASSPGTAAQPQHF.

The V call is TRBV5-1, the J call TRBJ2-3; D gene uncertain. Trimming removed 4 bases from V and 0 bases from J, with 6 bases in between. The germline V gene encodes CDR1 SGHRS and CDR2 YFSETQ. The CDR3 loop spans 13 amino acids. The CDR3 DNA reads TGCGCCAGCAGCCCCCATAGCACAGATACGCAGTATTTT. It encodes CASSPHSTDTQYF.